A selection of T cell receptor beta chains follows, all from one sample in a study of cytomegalovirus exposure and HLA in healthy donors. The table came from immunoSEQ multiplex PCR; TCRdb's copy has only in-frame clones and leaves some out. The table shows fewer than 75,000 clones, with roughly 82% occurring only once. Material for sequencing was PBMCs. The receptors originated from an older man in good health and CMV-seronegative. The CDR3 runs from the conserved cysteine through the conserved F or W. The D gene is left open where the match is weak. The size of a clone is reported for some rows only, either as once, few or many, or as a class for expanded clones.

j_gene,d_gene,abundance,v_gene,CDR3nt,CDR3aa
TRBJ2-7,TRBD1,NA,TRBV6-6,TGTGCCAGCAGTTACGCGAGACAGGGGAACGAGCAGTACTTC,CASSYARQGNEQYF
TRBJ1-1,NA,NA,TRBV5-1,TGCGCCAGCAGCTTTACAGGCTTGAACACTGAAGCTTTCTTT,CASSFTGLNTEAFF
TRBJ2-7,TRBD1,NA,TRBV5-4,TGTGCCAGCAGCTTACCGGGACAGGGTATCGGCGAGCAGTACTTC,CASSLPGQGIGEQYF
TRBJ1-1,TRBD1,NA,TRBV5-8,TGTGCCAGCAGCCGACAGGGGACTGAAGCTTTCTTT,CASSRQGTEAFF
TRBJ2-7,NA,NA,TRBV7-9,TGTGCCAGCAGCTTAGAAAAGGCAGGGGCCGCCCACGAGCAGTACTTC,CASSLEKAGAAHEQYF
TRBJ2-5,NA,NA,TRBV5-4,TGTGCCAGCAGCCGACTAGTTACGGAGACCCAGTACTTC,CASSRLVTETQYF
TRBJ2-2,NA,few,TRBV28,TGTGCCAGCACCCTGGGGGGAGATGGCACCGGGGAGCTGTTTTTT,CASTLGGDGTGELFF
TRBJ2-7,TRBD2,NA,TRBV7-2,TGTGCCAGCAGCTTAGACGGGGGGGGGAACCCCTACGAGCAGTACTTC,CASSLDGGGNPYEQYF
TRBJ1-4,NA,NA,TRBV28,TGTGCCAGCAGTTTAGGCGGAACAACTAATGAAAAACTGTTTTTT,CASSLGGTTNEKLFF
TRBJ2-5,NA,NA,TRBV19,TGTGCCAGTAGTATGGTCGTGGGCAGGGGAGAGACCCAGTACTTC,CASSMVVGRGETQYF
TRBJ2-2,TRBD1,NA,TRBV2,TGTGCCAGCAGTTATGGACAGGGGCGAGCCGGGGAGCTGTTTTTT,CASSYGQGRAGELFF
TRBJ2-5,NA,NA,TRBV29-1,TGCAGCGTGCGGACAGACCAAGAGACCCAGTACTTC,CSVRTDQETQYF
TRBJ1-2,NA,NA,TRBV5-1,TGCGCCAGCAGCTCCCAGCGGGGCCAAGGGGGCTATGGCTACACCTTC,CASSSQRGQGGYGYTF
TRBJ1-6,TRBD1,NA,TRBV5-1,TGCGCCAGCAGCTTAGGAGGGGGCGGTTCACCCCTCCACTTT,CASSLGGGGSPLHF
TRBJ1-2,NA,NA,TRBV6-1,TGTGCCAGCAACGCTACCCCTCGGGGTCCGAGCTACACCTTC,CASNATPRGPSYTF
TRBJ2-7,NA,few,TRBV7-2,TGTGCCAGCAGCCGCCCCTCCCTGAGGGCTGCGGACTACGAGCAGTACTTC,CASSRPSLRAADYEQYF
TRBJ1-3,NA,NA,TRBV5-5,TGTGCCAGCCATCCAACAGATGACTCTGGAAACACCATATATTTT,CASHPTDDSGNTIYF
TRBJ1-4,NA,NA,TRBV11-3,TGTGCCAGCAGCTTTATTGGACAGTCCAATGAAAAACTGTTTTTT,CASSFIGQSNEKLFF
TRBJ2-7,NA,NA,TRBV6-5,TGTGCCAGCAGTTTTTGGGCAGGGAATTACGAGCAGTACTTC,CASSFWAGNYEQYF
TRBJ2-3,TRBD2,NA,TRBV11-2,TGTGCCAGCAGCTTAGCGACTAGCGGGGTCGCAGATACGCAGTATTTT,CASSLATSGVADTQYF
TRBJ2-2,NA,NA,TRBV28,TGTGCCAGCGGAGCCCTCGGGGTAGCCCTCACCGGGGAGCTGTTTTTT,CASGALGVALTGELFF
TRBJ1-2,NA,few,TRBV11-3,TGTGCCAGCAGCTTCCGGGGGTTTGGCTACACCTTC,CASSFRGFGYTF
TRBJ1-4,TRBD1,NA,TRBV30,TGTGCCTGGAGACCCGGGACAGGGATCGAAAAACTGTTTTTT,CAWRPGTGIEKLFF